Listed below are T cell receptor beta chains from one sample, sequenced in a study of blood T cell repertoires in COVID-19. TCRdb's table, derived via immunoSEQ multiplex PCR, lists solely in-frame clones and lacks some. The sample shows fewer than 30,000 clones, about 87% of them seen only once. Sequenced sample: peripheral blood. Receptors were obtained from a man in his 70s with active COVID-19. Both conserved end residues are part of each CDR3.

v_gene	j_gene	CDR3aa
TRBV10-1	TRBJ2-7	CASSPGTYYYEQYF
TRBV24-1	TRBJ2-5	CATSDLGWETQYF
TRBV18	TRBJ2-2	CASSPLQGGTDTGELFF
TRBV18	TRBJ2-7	CASSPLDRDHEQYF
TRBV29-1	TRBJ2-5	CSVGGYQETQYF
TRBV28	TRBJ1-2	CASSLRGSRNYGYTF
TRBV6-2/TRBV6-3	TRBJ2-7	CATSRDRAYEQYF
TRBV13	TRBJ2-5	CASSYSGGGQETQYF
TRBV11-2	TRBJ2-1	CASTGTGSRYLDNEQFF
TRBV4-3	TRBJ2-3	CASSQDQSGRFLGDTQYF
TRBV2	TRBJ2-3	CASSEGRGGLLDTQYF
TRBV5-1	TRBJ2-1	CASSETDYNEQFF
TRBV5-4	TRBJ2-3	CASHPAGGTDTQYF
TRBV9	TRBJ2-3	CASSVGPGTYTDTQYF
TRBV28	TRBJ1-2	CASSSRAGGYTF
TRBV28	TRBJ2-1	CASSLYWASGNHNNEQFF
TRBV2	TRBJ1-1	CASRGQGGTEAFF
TRBV7-9	TRBJ2-1	CASSSLAGGPTNEQFF